This T cell receptor beta chain originates from a study of shared clonotypes between healthy human individuals. The V gene lost 0 bases and the J gene lost 5 bases, with 11 bases spanning the gap. CDR3 length: 15 residues. Germline CDR1 SGHTS, CDR2 YDEGEE. Clones were sequenced by immunoSEQ multiplex PCR, and TCRdb holds only the in-frame ones, with some missing. The sample contains about 1.4 million clones, around 95% of which appear only once. All of the donors resided in Nashville, Tennessee, and each was a Caucasian adult. Sequencing input: naive CD4+ T cells sorted from blood. The sample's subset: CD45RA+ positively selected. V gene TRBV5-8 combines with J gene TRBJ2-2; D ambiguous. The sequence derives from a man aged 30 to 45 in good health. The CDR3 region is CASSLAVVGTGELFF. DNA for the CDR3: TGTGCCAGCAGCTTGGCCGTCGTGGGAACCGGGGAGCTGTTTTTT.